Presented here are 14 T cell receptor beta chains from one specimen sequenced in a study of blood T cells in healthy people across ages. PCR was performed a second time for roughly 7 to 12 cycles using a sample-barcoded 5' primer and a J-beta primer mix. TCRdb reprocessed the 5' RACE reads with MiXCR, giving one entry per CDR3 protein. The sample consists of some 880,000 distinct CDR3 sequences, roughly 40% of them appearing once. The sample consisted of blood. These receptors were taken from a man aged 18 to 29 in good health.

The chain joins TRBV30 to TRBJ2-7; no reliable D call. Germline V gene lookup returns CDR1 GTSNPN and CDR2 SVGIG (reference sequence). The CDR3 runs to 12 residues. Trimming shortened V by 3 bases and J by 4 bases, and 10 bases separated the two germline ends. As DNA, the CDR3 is TGTGCCTGGAGAAAGGGATTATACGAGCAGTACTTC. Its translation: CAWRKGLYEQYF.

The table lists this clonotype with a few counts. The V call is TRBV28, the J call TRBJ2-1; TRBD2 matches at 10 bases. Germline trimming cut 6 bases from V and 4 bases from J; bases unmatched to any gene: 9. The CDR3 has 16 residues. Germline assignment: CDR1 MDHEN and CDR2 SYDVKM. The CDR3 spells CASSPVSGGPYNEQFF. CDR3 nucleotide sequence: TGTGCCAGCAGCCCCGTTAGCGGGGGGCCTTACAATGAGCAGTTCTTC.

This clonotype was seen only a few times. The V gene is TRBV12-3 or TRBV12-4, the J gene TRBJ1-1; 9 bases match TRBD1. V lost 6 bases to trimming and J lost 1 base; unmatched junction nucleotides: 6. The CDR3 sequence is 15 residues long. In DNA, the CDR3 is TGTGCCAGCAGCCGAAGACAGGGGGGGAACACTGAAGCTTTCTTT. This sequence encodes CASSRRQGGNTEAFF.

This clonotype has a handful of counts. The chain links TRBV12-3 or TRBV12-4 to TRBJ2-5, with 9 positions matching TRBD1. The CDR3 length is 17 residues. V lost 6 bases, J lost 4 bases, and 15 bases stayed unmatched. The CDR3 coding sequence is TGTGCCAGCAGCTACGACAACAGGGGGCGCAGGGCAGAGACCCAGTACTTC. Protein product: CASSYDNRGRRAETQYF.

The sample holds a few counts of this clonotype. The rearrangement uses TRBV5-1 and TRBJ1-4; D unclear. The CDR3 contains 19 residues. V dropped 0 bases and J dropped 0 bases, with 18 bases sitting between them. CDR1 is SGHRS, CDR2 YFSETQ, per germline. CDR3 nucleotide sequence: TGCGCCAGCAGCTTGGCATCCAGAGTCCAACGAGCAACTAATGAAAAACTGTTTTTT. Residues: CASSLASRVQRATNEKLFF.

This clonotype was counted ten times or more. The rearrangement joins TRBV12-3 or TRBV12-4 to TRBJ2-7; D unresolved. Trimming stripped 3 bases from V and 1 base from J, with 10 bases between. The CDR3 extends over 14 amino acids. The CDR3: CASSLPQGSYEQYF. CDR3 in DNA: TGTGCCAGCAGTTTGCCCCAAGGTTCCTACGAGCAGTACTTC.

CDR3 protein: CASSLTTTVLTF. CDR3 bases: TGTGCCAGCAGCTTGACTACGACCGTCCTGACTTTC. J is TRBJ2-6 and V is TRBV5-6; no reliable D call. From germline, CDR1 is SGHDT and CDR2 YYEEEE. The CDR3 loop spans 12 amino acids. Deletions cut 1 base from V and 12 bases from J, with 8 bases between.

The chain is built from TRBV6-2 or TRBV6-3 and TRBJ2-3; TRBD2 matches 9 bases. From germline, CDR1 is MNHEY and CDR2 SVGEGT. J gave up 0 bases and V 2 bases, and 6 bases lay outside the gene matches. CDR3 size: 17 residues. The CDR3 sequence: CASSYGWLAGSTDTQYF. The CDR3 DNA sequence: TGTGCCAGCAGTTACGGTTGGCTAGCGGGGAGCACAGATACGCAGTATTTT.

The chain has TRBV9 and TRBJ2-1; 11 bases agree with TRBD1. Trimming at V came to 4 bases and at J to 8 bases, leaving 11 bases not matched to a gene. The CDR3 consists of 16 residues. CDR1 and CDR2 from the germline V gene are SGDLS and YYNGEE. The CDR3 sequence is CASSPRTGGEGYEQFF. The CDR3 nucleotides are TGTGCCAGCAGCCCGAGGACAGGGGGCGAAGGTTATGAGCAGTTCTTC.

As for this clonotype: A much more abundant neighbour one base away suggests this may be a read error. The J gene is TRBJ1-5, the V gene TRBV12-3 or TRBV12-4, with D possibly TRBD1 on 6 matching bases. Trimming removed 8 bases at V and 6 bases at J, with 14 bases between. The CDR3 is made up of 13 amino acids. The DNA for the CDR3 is TGTGCCAGCGGCTCAGGGGTAAGTCAGCCCCAGCATTTT. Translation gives CASGSGVSQPQHF.

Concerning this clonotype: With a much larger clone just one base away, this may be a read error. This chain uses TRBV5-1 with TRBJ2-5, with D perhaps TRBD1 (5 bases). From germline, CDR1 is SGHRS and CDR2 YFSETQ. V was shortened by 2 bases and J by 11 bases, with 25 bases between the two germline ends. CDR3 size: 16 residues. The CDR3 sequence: CASSFRVESSYNEQYF. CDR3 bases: TGCGCCAGCAGCTTCAGGGTGGAGAGCTCCTACAATGAGCAGTACTTC. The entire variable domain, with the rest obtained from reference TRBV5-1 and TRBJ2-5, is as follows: KAGVTQTPRYLIKTRGQQVTLSCSPISGHRSVSWYQQTPGQGLQFLFEYFSETQRNKGNFPGRFSGRQFSNSRSEMNVSTLELGDSALYLCASSFRVESSYNEQYFGPGTRLLVL.

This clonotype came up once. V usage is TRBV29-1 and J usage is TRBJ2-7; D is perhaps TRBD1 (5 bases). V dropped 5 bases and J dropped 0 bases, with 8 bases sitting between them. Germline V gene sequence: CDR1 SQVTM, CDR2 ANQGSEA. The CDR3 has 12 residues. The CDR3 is CSVNRSSYEQYF. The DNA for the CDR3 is TGCAGCGTTAACAGGAGCTCCTACGAGCAGTACTTC.

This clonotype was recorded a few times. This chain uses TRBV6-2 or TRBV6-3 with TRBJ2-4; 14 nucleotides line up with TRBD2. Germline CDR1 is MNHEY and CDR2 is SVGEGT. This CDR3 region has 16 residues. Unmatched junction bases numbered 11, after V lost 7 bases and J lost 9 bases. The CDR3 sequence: CASNPTSGGAIVIQYF. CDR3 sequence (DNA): TGTGCCAGCAACCCGACTAGCGGGGGGGCAATTGTCATTCAGTACTTC.

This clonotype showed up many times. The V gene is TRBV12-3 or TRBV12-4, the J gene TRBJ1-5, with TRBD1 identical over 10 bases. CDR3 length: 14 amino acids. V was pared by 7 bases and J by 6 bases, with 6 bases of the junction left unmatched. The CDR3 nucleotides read TGTGCCAGCAACCCAGGGACAGGGGTTCAGCCCCAGCATTTT. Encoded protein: CASNPGTGVQPQHF.